These 11 T cell receptor beta chains were all obtained from the same sample, sequenced in a study of T cells in Graves' hyperthyroidism and ophthalmopathy. Researchers amplified the TCR beta CDR3 regions from RNA transcripts. HTBI primers were the set used in a first-round RT-PCR of the TCR CDR3. TCRdb recomputed calls from the multiplex PCR reads with MiXCR, one row per CDR3 protein. The sample lists some 370,000 distinct CDR3 sequences, 11% to 15% occurring once. Sample: blood. These receptors all come from a man aged 50 or older with Graves' ophthalmopathy.

This clonotype was counted at least ten times. One end of the junction is discordant with germline, which a read error may explain. This chain links TRBV5-1 with TRBJ2-5, with 10 bases lining up with TRBD2. The CDR3 covers 15 residues. CDR1 is SGHRS and CDR2 is YFSETQ in the germline V gene. CDR3: CASSLAGGAGETQYF. The DNA of the CDR3 is TGTGCCAGCAGTTTAGCGGGGGGCGCGGGTGAGACCCAGTACTTC.

A note on this clonotype: This may come from a read error, since a much larger clone is one base off. The chain has TRBV11-2 and TRBJ2-1; possibly TRBD1 for D (6 bases). Between the trimmed V and J ends, which lost 6 bases and 10 bases, there was a span of 16 bases. The germline V gene encodes CDR1 SGHAT and CDR2 FQNNGV. The CDR3 totals 13 residues. The CDR3 DNA is TGTGCCAGCAGTGGAGCCCTCAGGGGCGAGCAGTTCTTC. The encoded protein is CASSGALRGEQFF. The entire variable domain, with the rest obtained from reference TRBV11-2 and TRBJ2-1, is as follows: EAGVAQSPRYKIIEKRQSVAFWCNPISGHATLYWYQQILGQGPKLLIQFQNNGVVDDSQLPKDRFSAERLKGVDSTLKIQPAKLEDSAVYLCASSGALRGEQFFGPGTRLTVL.

As regards this clonotype: At one end the junction does not follow the germline gene, possibly because of a read error. The chain has TRBV25-1 and TRBJ1-2; D is unresolved. The CDR3 runs 14 residues. Germline CDR1 is MGHDK and CDR2 is SYGVNS. DNA of the CDR3: TGTGCCAGCAATGAATATACGGGCACCGGTGGCTACACCTTC. Amino acid sequence: CASNEYTGTGGYTF.

This clonotype came up many times. This chain connects TRBV6-1 to TRBJ2-1, with 7 nucleotides matching TRBD2. The CDR3 loop spans 14 amino acids. Germline trimming cut 3 bases from V and 7 bases from J; bases unmatched to any gene: 6. Germline V lookup: CDR1 MNHNS, CDR2 SASEGT. Here the CDR3 reads CASSEGRALNEQFF. CDR3 DNA sequence: TGTGCCAGCAGTGAGGGGAGGGCCTTGAATGAGCAGTTCTTC.

Ten or more counts support this clonotype. The rearrangement joins TRBV2 to TRBJ1-5; TRBD1 aligns across 9 bases. The CDR3 is 14 amino acids. Unmatched junction bases numbered 7, after V lost 7 bases and J lost 6 bases. Germline CDR1 reads SNHLY; CDR2 reads FYNNEI. The CDR3 bases are TGTGCCAGCACGGACAGGGGTATTAGTCAGCCCCAGCATTTT. Protein: CASTDRGISQPQHF.

The rearrangement links TRBV2 to TRBJ1-1; maybe TRBD1 (6 bases). Trimming cost V 5 bases and J 4 bases, with 17 bases left between them. The germline V gene has CDR1 SNHLY and CDR2 FYNNEI. CDR3 length: 15 residues. CDR3 residues: CASSPPYRAATEAFF. CDR3 DNA: TGTGCCAGCAGTCCGCCGTACAGGGCGGCCACTGAAGCTTTCTTT.

This clonotype was recorded many times. The genes are TRBV5-1 and TRBJ2-3; D might be TRBD1 or TRBD2, each matching 5 bases. The CDR3 is made up of 14 amino acids. The V gene lost 4 bases and the J gene lost 4 bases, with 13 bases spanning the gap. Germline V CDR1 and CDR2: SGHRS, YFSETQ. The CDR3 loop is CASSRDGRADTQYF. The CDR3 nucleotides read TGCGCCAGCAGCCGGGACGGACGGGCAGATACGCAGTATTTT.

Many counts were recorded for this clonotype. The chain couples TRBV20-1 to TRBJ2-7; no clear D gene. The CDR3 extends over 13 amino acids. Trimming pared 0 bases from V and 0 bases from J, leaving 6 bases between. Looked up from germline, CDR1 is DFQATT and CDR2 is SNEGSKA (reference sequence). This chain's CDR3 is CSARESASYEQYF. The CDR3 DNA follows: TGCAGTGCTAGAGAGTCAGCCTCCTACGAGCAGTACTTC.

At least ten counts were recorded for this clonotype. The chain is built from TRBV19 and TRBJ1-5; D perhaps matches TRBD1 (5 bases). CDR3 length equals 16 residues. V dropped 5 bases and J dropped 7 bases, with 21 bases sitting between them. Looked up from germline, CDR1 is LNHDA and CDR2 is SQIVND (reference sequence). For the CDR3, the DNA is TGTGCCAGTAGTGGGGGTATTGAGGAAGGAAGGCAGCCCCAGCATTTT. Its translation: CASSGGIEEGRQPQHF. Looking up the rest from reference TRBV19 and TRBJ1-5 gives the full variable domain: DGGITQSPKYLFRKEGQNVTLSCEQNLNHDAMYWYRQDPGQGLRLIYYSQIVNDFQKGDIAEGYSVSREKKESFPLTVTSAQKNPTAFYLCASSGGIEEGRQPQHFGDGTRLSIL.

This clonotype was counted ten times or more. V and J are TRBV7-9 and TRBJ1-6; D remains ambiguous. Germline V gene data show CDR1 as SEHNR and CDR2 as FQNEAQ (reference sequence). V lost 1 base, J lost 10 bases, and 11 bases lay in between. This CDR3 is built from 14 residues. This CDR3 reads CASSLGPAVSPLHF. For the CDR3, the DNA is TGTGCCAGCAGCTTAGGACCGGCCGTCTCACCCCTCCACTTT.

Many counts were recorded for this clonotype. The chain has TRBV29-1 and TRBJ2-1, with 10 bases matching TRBD1. CDR1 and CDR2 from the germline V gene are SQVTM and ANQGSEA. The V segment lost 4 bases and the J segment 4 bases; nucleotides outside the gene matches: 7. This CDR3 is built from 15 residues. CDR3 sequence reads: CSVGGQGVRYNEQFF. DNA for the CDR3: TGCAGCGTTGGAGGACAGGGGGTTCGATACAATGAGCAGTTCTTC.